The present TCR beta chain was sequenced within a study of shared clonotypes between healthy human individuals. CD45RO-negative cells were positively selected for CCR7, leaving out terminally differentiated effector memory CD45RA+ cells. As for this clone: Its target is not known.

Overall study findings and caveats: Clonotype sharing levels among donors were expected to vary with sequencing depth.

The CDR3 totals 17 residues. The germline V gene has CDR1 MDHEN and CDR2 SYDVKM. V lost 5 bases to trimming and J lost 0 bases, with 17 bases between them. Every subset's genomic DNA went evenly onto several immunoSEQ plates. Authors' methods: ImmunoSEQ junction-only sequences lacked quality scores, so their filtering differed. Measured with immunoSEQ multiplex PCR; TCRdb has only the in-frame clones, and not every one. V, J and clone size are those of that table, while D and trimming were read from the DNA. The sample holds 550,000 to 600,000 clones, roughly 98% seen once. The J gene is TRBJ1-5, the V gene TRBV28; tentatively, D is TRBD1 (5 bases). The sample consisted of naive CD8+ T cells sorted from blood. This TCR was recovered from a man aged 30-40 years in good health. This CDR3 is CASSPTGGSYSNQPQHF. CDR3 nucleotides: TGTGCCAGCAGTCCTACGGGGGGGAGTTATAGCAATCAGCCCCAGCATTTT.